This TCR beta chain stems from a study of T cell changes during pregnancy in multiple sclerosis. The data were produced by immunoSEQ multiplex PCR, yet TCRdb's version contains in-frame clones alone and is incomplete. Seen here are 85,000 to 100,000 clones, roughly 92% observed once, and the top ten hold under 3%. CDR1 and CDR2 from the germline V gene are SQVTM and ANQGSEA. Trimming cost V 6 bases and J 4 bases, with 9 bases left between them. This CDR3 is 11 amino acids long. The sample here was peripheral blood, taken in the first trimester of pregnancy. The TCR comes from a female donor with multiple sclerosis, enrolled in a pregnancy study. The rearrangement links TRBV29-1 to TRBJ2-5, with a possible D match to TRBD2 (5 bases). The CDR3 DNA follows: TGCAGCGTAAGCGAGGGAGAGACCCAGTACTTC. Translation gives CSVSEGETQYF.